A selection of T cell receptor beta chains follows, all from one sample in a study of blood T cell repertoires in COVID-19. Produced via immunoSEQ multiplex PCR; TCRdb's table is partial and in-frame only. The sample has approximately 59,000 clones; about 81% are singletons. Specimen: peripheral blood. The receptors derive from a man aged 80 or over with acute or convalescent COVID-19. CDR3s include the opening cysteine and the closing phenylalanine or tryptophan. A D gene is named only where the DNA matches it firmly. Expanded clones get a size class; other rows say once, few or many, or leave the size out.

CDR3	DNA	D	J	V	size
CASSFARTEAFF	TGTGCCAGCAGCTTCGCGAGGACTGAAGCTTTCTTT	NA	TRBJ1-1	TRBV5-6	few
CASSLGREGPLHF	TGTGCCAGCAGCTTGGGCCGGGAAGGTCCCCTCCACTTT	NA	TRBJ1-6	TRBV5-6	NA
CASSQGQPLTGELFF	TGTGCCAGCAGCCAGGGACAGCCCCTCACCGGGGAGCTGTTTTTT	TRBD1	TRBJ2-2	TRBV3-1/TRBV3-2	few
CASRVHSGGKETQYF	TGTGCCAGCAGAGTCCATAGCGGGGGTAAAGAGACCCAGTACTTC	TRBD2	TRBJ2-5	TRBV27	NA
CATSLGDRGSAVKYNEQFF	TGTGCCACCAGCCTGGGGGACAGGGGGTCTGCAGTGAAGTACAATGAGCAGTTCTTC	TRBD1	TRBJ2-1	TRBV15	NA
CASSYTPGGMNTEAFF	TGTGCCAGCAGTTACACACCAGGGGGAATGAACACTGAAGCTTTCTTT	TRBD1	TRBJ1-1	TRBV6-5	NA
CSVRRGPISYEQYF	TGCAGCGTGAGGAGGGGCCCGATCTCCTACGAGCAGTACTTC	NA	TRBJ2-7	TRBV29-1	NA
CASSPPYAGPYEQYF	TGTGCCAGCAGCCCCCCCTACGCGGGACCCTACGAGCAGTACTTC	NA	TRBJ2-7	TRBV28	NA
CASSSDGRSHEQYF	TGTGCCAGCAGCTCCGACGGGAGAAGTCACGAGCAGTACTTC	NA	TRBJ2-7	TRBV9	NA
CASSPEQGITEAFF	TGTGCCAGCAGTCCTGAACAGGGAATCACTGAAGCTTTCTTT	NA	TRBJ1-1	TRBV13	NA
CASSWGEGRQFF	TGTGCCAGCAGCTGGGGAGAAGGTCGGCAGTTCTTC	NA	TRBJ2-1	TRBV4-2	NA
CATSTGESAEAFF	TGTGCCACCTCGACAGGGGAAAGTGCGGAAGCTTTCTTT	TRBD1	TRBJ1-1	TRBV19	NA
CASSVRLRGLEQYF	TGTGCCAGCAGTGTACGCCTCAGGGGGCTCGAGCAGTACTTC	TRBD1	TRBJ2-7	TRBV2	NA
CASSQWVAGYTDTQYF	TGTGCCAGCAGCCAATGGGTAGCGGGATACACAGATACGCAGTATTTT	TRBD2	TRBJ2-3	TRBV3-1/TRBV3-2	few
CASSVPTSGHPYFKNIQYF	TGTGCCAGCAGCGTTCCGACTAGCGGGCACCCCTATTTCAAAAACATTCAGTACTTC	TRBD2	TRBJ2-4	TRBV9	NA
CASSLARGAGVVDTQYF	TGTGCCAGCAGCTTAGCCCGGGGGGCAGGGGTGGTAGATACGCAGTATTTT	NA	TRBJ2-3	TRBV7-6	once
CASRYEGAGNQPQHF	TGTGCCAGCAGATATGAGGGGGCCGGCAATCAGCCCCAGCATTTT	TRBD1	TRBJ1-5	TRBV28	NA
CASSSRGVTEAFF	TGTGCCAGCAGTTCCAGGGGGGTGACTGAAGCTTTCTTT	TRBD1	TRBJ1-1	TRBV27	NA
CASSPTHPSYNEQFF	TGTGCCAGCAGTCCCACTCACCCTTCCTACAATGAGCAGTTCTTC	NA	TRBJ2-1	TRBV27	NA
CASRLNRDTGYEQYF	TGTGCCAGCAGACTCAACCGGGACACAGGTTACGAGCAGTACTTC	NA	TRBJ2-7	TRBV19	NA
CASSYSGTGAPGGANVLTF	TGTGCCAGCAGTTACTCCGGGACAGGGGCGCCGGGGGGGGCCAACGTCCTGACTTTC	TRBD1	TRBJ2-6	TRBV6-2/TRBV6-3	NA
CASWPGQGFGQYF	TGTGCCAGTTGGCCGGGACAGGGTTTCGGGCAGTACTTC	TRBD1	TRBJ2-7	TRBV2	NA
CASSVGAGRQETQYF	TGTGCCAGCAGCGTAGGTGCCGGGAGGCAAGAGACCCAGTACTTC	TRBD2	TRBJ2-5	TRBV9	once
CASSFPLTSGLYNEQFF	TGTGCCAGCAGCTTTCCCCTCACTAGCGGGTTATACAATGAGCAGTTCTTC	TRBD2	TRBJ2-1	TRBV7-2	few